The 20 T cell receptor beta chains listed next were all sequenced from one sample in a study of OX40 agonist ivuxolimab in advanced cancers. The library was obtained by the immunoSEQ multiplex PCR assay. In TCRdb, the immuneACCESS table is reduced to in-frame sequences with V and J assigned. These tables do not hold every clone; where another copy was compared, an unresolved V gene accounts for under half, and the others remain unexplained. Present in this sample are 62,000 or so clones, approximately 84% of which were seen just once. Around 9.5% of the sample goes to the ten largest clones. The specimen comprised CD4+ or CD8+ T cells sorted from blood, sampled in a trial of the OX40 agonist ivuxolimab. The origin of the receptors is an adult with an advanced solid tumor such as melanoma, head and neck, liver or kidney cancer.

This clone occurred a few times. This chain connects TRBV5-6 to TRBJ1-6, with D tentatively TRBD1 (6 bases). The CDR3 is 14 amino acids. The V gene's germline CDR1 is SGHDT and CDR2 YYEEEE. V was shortened by 4 bases and J by 4 bases, with 9 bases between the two germline ends. CDR3 residues: CASSIGQYNSPLHF. In DNA form, the CDR3 reads TGTGCCAGCAGCATCGGACAGTATAATTCACCCCTCCACTTT. The variable domain in full, with the rest retrieved from reference TRBV5-6 and TRBJ1-6, is DAGVTQSPTHLIKTRGQQVTLRCSPKSGHDTVSWYQQALGQGPQFIFQYYEEEERQRGNFPDRFSGHQFPNYSSELNVNALLLGDSALYLCASSIGQYNSPLHFGNGTRLTVT.

J is TRBJ2-3 and V is TRBV19, with D perhaps TRBD1 or TRBD2 (6 bases each). Germline CDR1 LNHDA, CDR2 SQIVND (reference sequence). The V gene lost 0 bases and the J gene lost 2 bases, with 15 bases spanning the gap. CDR3 length equals 17 residues. For the CDR3, the DNA is TGTGCCAGTAGTATAGAAATCGGGGGCGAACTCACAGATACGCAGTATTTT. This encodes CASSIEIGGELTDTQYF. Full variable domain (remainder filled in from reference TRBV19 and TRBJ2-3): DGGITQSPKYLFRKEGQNVTLSCEQNLNHDAMYWYRQDPGQGLRLIYYSQIVNDFQKGDIAEGYSVSREKKESFPLTVTSAQKNPTAFYLCASSIEIGGELTDTQYFGPGTRLTVL.

This chain links TRBV7-9 with TRBJ1-5; D possibly corresponds to TRBD1 (6 bases). The CDR3 is made up of 14 amino acids. Trimming took off 2 bases at V and 4 bases at J, with 9 bases between the two ends. CDR1 SEHNR and CDR2 FQNEAQ come from the germline V gene (reference sequence). The CDR3 nucleotides read TGTGCCAGCAGCTTACAGGGGAATAATCAGCCCCAGCATTTT. Its protein product is CASSLQGNNQPQHF.

The chain links TRBV30 to TRBJ1-1; 8 bases are shared with TRBD1. V was clipped by 7 bases and J by 3 bases; unmatched bases: 13. The CDR3 spans 15 residues. Per germline, CDR1 GTSNPN and CDR2 SVGIG (reference sequence). The CDR3: CALTLGQGWDTEAFF. The CDR3, as DNA: TGTGCCTTAACCCTCGGACAGGGATGGGACACTGAAGCTTTCTTT.

V usage is TRBV7-9 and J usage is TRBJ2-5; D remains unclear. There are 15 residues in the CDR3. V lost 0 bases and J lost 5, with 13 bases in between. Germline-derived CDR1 and CDR2 are SEHNR and FQNEAQ (reference sequence). This CDR3 reads CASSLALEGRETQYF. The CDR3 DNA is TGTGCCAGCAGCTTAGCGCTAGAAGGGCGGGAGACCCAGTACTTC.

The gene calls are TRBV18 and TRBJ2-5; D tentatively reads TRBD1 or TRBD2 (6 bases each). Germline CDR1 and CDR2: KGHSH and LQKENI. The CDR3 has 14 residues. The V end lost 3 bases, the J end lost 4 bases, and 12 bases lay between the germline ends. The CDR3 region is CASSPGGQGETQYF. The CDR3, as DNA: TGTGCCAGCTCACCGGGGGGACAAGGAGAGACCCAGTACTTC.

This chain joins TRBV5-4 and TRBJ2-3; D may be TRBD2 (6 bases). The V gene's germline CDR1 is SGHNT and CDR2 YYREEE (reference sequence). This CDR3 has 14 residues. Trimming pared 4 bases from V and 0 bases from J, leaving 9 bases between. CDR3 coding DNA: TGTGCCAGCAGCATGGAGGGAAGCACAGATACGCAGTATTTT. Protein sequence: CASSMEGSTDTQYF.

The CDR3 here is CASSFGFSSYTF. DNA for the CDR3: TGTGCCAGCAGCTTCGGGTTTTCGAGCTACACCTTC. The chain couples TRBV5-4 to TRBJ1-2; no clear D gene. This CDR3 region has 12 residues. Trimming took off 2 bases at V and 9 bases at J, with 11 bases between the two ends. Per germline, CDR1 SGHNT and CDR2 YYREEE (reference sequence). The whole variable domain, remainder taken from reference TRBV5-4 and TRBJ1-2, is ETGVTQSPTHLIKTRGQQVTLRCSSQSGHNTVSWYQQALGQGPQFIFQYYREEENGRGNFPPRFSGLQFPNYSSELNVNALELDDSALYLCASSFGFSSYTFGSGTRLTVV.

This chain connects TRBV2 to TRBJ2-5; the match to TRBD2 covers 9 bases. CDR3 length equals 14 residues. Germline CDR1 SNHLY, CDR2 FYNNEI. The V segment lost 3 bases and the J segment 4 bases; nucleotides outside the gene matches: 3. As DNA, the CDR3 is TGTGCCAGCAGTGAGCGAGCGGGAGGAGAGACCCAGTACTTC. This codes for CASSERAGGETQYF.

The V call is TRBV11-1, the J call TRBJ2-7, with D unclear. The V gene lost 2 bases and the J gene lost 3 bases, with 11 bases spanning the gap. CDR3 length: 14 amino acids. Per the germline V gene, CDR1 is SGHAT and CDR2 is FQDESV (reference sequence). The CDR3 DNA sequence: TGTGCCAGCAGCTTAATGCGACAAGGCTACGAGCAGTACTTC. Translating it yields CASSLMRQGYEQYF.

This clone was seen a handful of times. The chain is built from TRBV10-3 and TRBJ2-7, with no clear D. This CDR3 has 15 amino acids. Trimming cost V 4 bases and J 0 bases, with 13 bases left between them. From germline, CDR1 is ENHRY and CDR2 SYGVKD. Written as DNA, the CDR3 is TGTGCCATCAGTGGGGCCCTCGCCAGCTCCTACGAGCAGTACTTC. This encodes CAISGALASSYEQYF.

Here the CDR3 reads CASSRGGGRGDYGYTF. CDR3 in DNA: TGTGCCAGTAGCAGAGGTGGGGGCAGGGGAGACTATGGCTACACCTTC. This chain uses TRBV19 with TRBJ1-2; a possible D gene is TRBD1 (6 bases). This CDR3 is built from 16 residues. V lost 6 bases, J lost 3 bases, and 20 bases lay in between. Germline CDR1 LNHDA, CDR2 SQIVND (reference sequence).

The chain couples TRBV6-5 to TRBJ2-7; tentatively, D is TRBD2 (6 bases). Germline values: CDR1 MNHEY, CDR2 SVGAGI. The CDR3 runs to 13 residues. V was shortened by 11 bases and J by 0 bases, with 14 bases between the two germline ends. Here the CDR3 DNA reads TGTGCCGCAAGCGGGCAGGGCTCCTACGAGCAGTACTTC. Translating gives CAASGQGSYEQYF.

The chain employs TRBV6-5 and TRBJ1-1; D is perhaps TRBD1 (6 bases). Looked up from germline, CDR1 is MNHEY and CDR2 is SVGAGI. There are 13 residues in the CDR3. The V end was cut by 6 bases, the J end by 1 base, with 9 bases between. The CDR3 sequence: CASRGQSNTEAFF. CDR3 DNA sequence: TGTGCCAGCAGAGGACAGTCGAACACTGAAGCTTTCTTT.

CDR3 protein: CASSDSDRVNYEQYF. CDR3 bases: TGTGCCAGCAGTGACTCGGACAGGGTAAACTACGAGCAGTACTTC. The chain couples TRBV6-4 to TRBJ2-7; 8 bases align to TRBD1. J gave up 3 bases and V 0 bases, and 4 bases lay outside the gene matches. Germline V gives CDR1 MRHNA, CDR2 SNTAGT. The CDR3 has 15 residues.

The J gene is TRBJ2-7, the V gene TRBV27; D possibly corresponds to TRBD1 (7 bases). Looked up from germline, CDR1 is MNHEY and CDR2 is SMNVEV (reference sequence). The CDR3 is 17 amino acids. Trimming cost V 1 base and J 3 bases, with 19 bases left between them. CDR3 DNA: TGTGCCAGCAGTTTATACCCGCGGGACAGCCCAATCTACGAGCAGTACTTC. Translation gives CASSLYPRDSPIYEQYF.

On this clone: A read error may be the cause here, since a much bigger clone is one base away. This sequence joins TRBV6-6 and TRBJ1-2; 12 bases fit TRBD1. CDR1 and CDR2 from the germline V gene are MNHNY and SVGAGI (reference sequence). The CDR3 totals 15 residues. Losses at the gene ends were 2 bases for V and 12 bases for J; bases not matched to a gene: 10. The CDR3 coding sequence is TGTGCCAGCAGTTACATGGGACAGGGGGCGCGGGGCCACACCTTC. It specifies CASSYMGQGARGHTF.

J is TRBJ2-5 and V is TRBV5-1; the D gene is possibly TRBD1 (5 bases). V was shortened by 0 bases and J by 3 bases, with 6 bases between the two germline ends. In germline, CDR1 is SGHRS, CDR2 YFSETQ. The CDR3 runs 13 residues. For the CDR3, the DNA is TGCGCCAGCAGCTTGGAAGGGGAAGAGACCCAGTACTTC. It encodes CASSLEGEETQYF.

The rearrangement links TRBV19 to TRBJ2-7, with D uncertain. This CDR3 spans 14 amino acids. V was pared by 2 bases and J by 6 bases, with 14 bases between. Germline V gene sequence: CDR1 LNHDA, CDR2 SQIVND (reference sequence). DNA for the CDR3: TGTGCCAGTAGTATAATTGGCGGCTTGGGCGAGCAGTACTTC. This codes for CASSIIGGLGEQYF.

V and J are TRBV18 and TRBJ2-5; maybe TRBD1 (6 bases). The CDR3 totals 12 residues. Between the trimmed V and J ends, which lost 3 bases and 10 bases, there was a span of 12 bases. Germline V CDR1 and CDR2: KGHSH, LQKENI. CDR3 loop: CASSPEQGSQYF. As DNA, the CDR3 is TGTGCCAGCTCACCGGAACAGGGCAGCCAGTACTTC.